The clone carrying this T cell receptor beta chain has a single count. Its matching antigen is unknown. Sequenced by immunoSEQ multiplex PCR; TCRdb stores in-frame clones only, minus some. This table has roughly 100,000 clones, about 92% appearing once. The sample is drawn from a study of T cell responses to AZD1222 COVID-19 vaccine. Study-level points and caveats: There were mostly white British donors and more females than males, and clonal diversity was possibly underestimated. Vaccination with two AZD1222 doses was followed by a rise in Spike-specific TCR breadth and depth.

CDR1 and CDR2 (germline): ENHRY, SYGVKD. The V and J ends lost 3 bases and 5 bases, in that order; junction bases with no gene match: 11. The CDR3 is made up of 16 amino acids. The receptor comes from an adult in good health. The source material was peripheral blood, sampled on day 0 of AZD1222 vaccination. The chain carries TRBV10-3 and TRBJ2-5; 8 nucleotides align to TRBD2. The CDR3 loop reads CAISDKAGGFAETQYF. CDR3 coding DNA: TGTGCCATCAGTGATAAGGCGGGGGGTTTTGCGGAGACCCAGTACTTC.